This T cell receptor (beta chain) was profiled in a study of sequential checkpoint blockade in melanoma. Study context: Twenty-two patients had matched tumor biopsies before treatment and at week 13 after nivolumab or ipilimumab alone. Study outcomes and limitations: PD-L1 staining and CD8+ counts, not mutational load, tracked tumor T-cell clonality.

The repertoire was sequenced with immunoSEQ multiplex PCR; TCRdb's copy has only in-frame clones and lacks some. The table records roughly 20,000 clones, around 25% of them present only once. Specified treatment: randomized to nivolumab then ipilimumab (arm A) or the reverse (arm B). As for this clone: What it binds is not known.

The V end was cut by 0 bases, the J end by 1 base, with 7 bases between. The germline V gene encodes CDR1 SGDLS and CDR2 YYNGEE. This CDR3 contains 14 residues. This receptor was obtained from a human donor with melanoma. Here the sequenced sample was tumor tissue (inferred from file names), taken from a patient given nivolumab and ipilimumab in sequence. The V gene is TRBV9, the J gene TRBJ1-2, with D uncertain. CDR3 sequence reads: CASSVGRGNYGYTF. CDR3 DNA: TGTGCCAGCAGCGTAGGCCGGGGTAACTATGGCTACACCTTC. The full variable domain, completed using reference TRBV9 and TRBJ1-2, is DSGVTQTPKHLITATGQRVTLRCSPRSGDLSVYWYQQSLDQGLQFLIQYYNGEERAKGNILERFSAQQFPDLHSELNLSSLELGDSALYFCASSVGRGNYGYTFGSGTRLTVV.